The entry below gives a single TCR beta chain sequence along with its context. This clonotype appeared a few times. Its cognate antigen has yet to be identified. No base quality values were provided; no much bigger clone lies one nucleotide off. The library was produced with 5' RACE. This sample was sequenced with an Illumina HiSeq 2500. A second about 6 to 11 cycle PCR used a sample-barcoded 5' primer and a J-beta primer mix. A unique molecular identifier was introduced onto each TCR beta cDNA molecule by a template-switch 5' adaptor carrying 12 random nucleotides. Each sample yielded at least 2.5 million CDR3-containing paired-end reads. First-strand cDNA synthesis was performed from all RNA using the Mint cDNA synthesis kit, with priming by a TRBC-specific oligonucleotide. After uracil-DNA glycosylase treatment, a first 18-cycle PCR used universal primers M1SS and BC2_uni_R on all cDNA. The authors' pipeline ran thus. For normalization, 1 million high-quality reads were randomly selected from each sample, with every read carrying a distinct molecular identifier. Instead of being binned into consensus sequences, reads that shared molecular identifiers were thrown out. MiTCR, run with a Q25 quality threshold and the strictest error-elimination algorithm, handled CDR3 identification, clonotype clustering and error correction. A nonparametric unseen species model with Euler transformation was used to estimate a lower bound on total TCR beta diversity. TCRdb ran its own pipeline on the public reads, namely fastp trimming at Q25 and MiXCR clone calling, and kept in-frame beta chains. A single entry per CDR3 protein holds the most common genes and DNA from its merged rows. The V and J calls and clone size come from TCRdb's table, not from the authors' own analysis. Across this sample there are just under 550,000 distinct CDR3 sequences, with about 24% seen only once. In total, the top ten clones hold under 9% of the sample.

This sample is part of a study of blood T cells in healthy people across ages (dated by TCRdb to the mid-2010s). Study-level background: In model experiments, template switching captured roughly one uniquely barcoded TCR beta cDNA molecule for every two T cells. Using deep sequencing normalized with unique cDNA molecular identifiers, the study measured how TCR beta repertoire diversity changes with age. Four age groups were formed from the donors: young (average around 15 years), middle-aged (around 37), aged (approximately 60) and long-lived (more than 75). Two additional independent replicas of 1 million unique cDNA reads from the same blood draw were analyzed for two donors (one aged 18 to 29 and one aged 80 or older). Overall study results and their limits: Compared with the aged group, more naive CD4+ T cells, fewer expanded clones and increased TCR diversity were shown by the long-lived group, suggesting age selection. The CMV infection status of donors was not known, potentially confounding age-related changes in expanded clonotypes. Since profiling was done on bulk unsorted PBMCs, naive and antigen-experienced compartments could not be conclusively compared. Observed TCR beta diversity per million T cells fell roughly linearly with age, and a significant reduction was already apparent by age around 44. Observed TCR beta diversity correlated strongly with the percentage of naive T cells measured by flow cytometry. Estimates of total diversity based on one million sequenced T cells were considered lower bounds and underestimates.

V ends up 5 bases short and J 0 bases short, with an unmatched junction base count of 6. CDR1 SGHTA and CDR2 FQGTGA are derived from the germline V gene. Including cysteine and phenylalanine, the CDR3 has 15 amino acids. Only the CDR3 DNA stays, 45 bases, in frame from base 1. Systemically healthy Caucasian individuals from Russia, roughly 40 in total and aged roughly 6 to 100 years, were included as donors. Approximately 9 milliliters of peripheral blood were collected from each donor into EDTA-treated Vacutainer tubes. Ficoll-Paque density-gradient centrifugation was used to isolate PBMCs, with at least 6.5 million per sample. Total RNA, at least 5.5 micrograms per sample, was extracted from PBMCs with Trizol reagent. For every donor, an aliquot of PBMCs went through flow cytometry to measure the percentages of naive CD45RAhigh/CD27high T cells. This same sample was also taken into another study, of T cells of mothers and their children. The second study also describes: The donors were nine systemically healthy Caucasian individuals, made up of three mothers and their six children. cDNA synthesis consumed the entire amount of extracted RNA, loaded at approximately 1.6 ug RNA in each 15 ul reaction. Sample barcodes and 2-4 random nucleotides were added via the M1S primer in the second PCR. Over 9.5 million TCR beta CDR3 reads came from each mother, compared with approximately 3.1 million reads from each child. TCR recombination output is similarly shaped by thymic selection in related and unrelated pairs, with a minor effect exerted by inherited differences. Normalized repertoire overlap was always slightly but never significantly higher in related than unrelated mother-child pairs. With a sensitivity of approximately 100 clones per million clonotypes, no persistent microchimeric T cell clones were detected. The study used deep NGS to compare TCR beta repertoires of mothers and children, seeking features distinguishing related mother-child pairs from unrelated individuals. The mean age was roughly 44 +/- 4 years for the mothers and approximately 11 +/- 4 years for the children. Libraries were sequenced on Illumina HiSeq 2000 with 100+100 nt paired-end reads after adapter ligation with NEBNext reagents. To prevent cross-contamination, the mother and child libraries were prepared a month apart and were sequenced in separate runs. Each donor had between about 450,000 and 2,300,000 distinct TCR beta clonotypes identified. Naive TCR beta clonotypes were estimated from low-frequency clonotypes matched to each donor's FACS-determined naive share, without sorting.

The TCR was taken from a boy aged 5-17 years in good health. Sequencing used blood. The sequence joins TRBV7-3 to TRBJ1-1, and 7 junctional nucleotides match TRBD1. Here the CDR3 is given as CASSTGVWLNTEAFF. The DNA is as follows: TGTGCCAGCAGCACAGGGGTCTGGTTGAACACTGAAGCTTTCTTT.